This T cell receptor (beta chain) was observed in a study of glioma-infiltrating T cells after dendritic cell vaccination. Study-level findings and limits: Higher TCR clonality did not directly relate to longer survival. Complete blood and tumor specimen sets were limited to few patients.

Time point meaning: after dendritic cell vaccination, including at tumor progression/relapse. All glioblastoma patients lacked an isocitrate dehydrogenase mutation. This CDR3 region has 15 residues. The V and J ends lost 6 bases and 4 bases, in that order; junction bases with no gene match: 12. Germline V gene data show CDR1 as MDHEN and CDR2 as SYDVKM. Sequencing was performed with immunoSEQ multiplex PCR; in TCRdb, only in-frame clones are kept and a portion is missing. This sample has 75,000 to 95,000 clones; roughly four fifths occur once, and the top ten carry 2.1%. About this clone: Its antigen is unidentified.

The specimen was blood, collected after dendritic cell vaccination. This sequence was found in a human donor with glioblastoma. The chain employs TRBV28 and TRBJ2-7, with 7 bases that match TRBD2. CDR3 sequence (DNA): TGTGCCAGCAGGCCATCCGGGACTATCAGTTACGAGCAGTACTTC. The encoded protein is CASRPSGTISYEQYF.